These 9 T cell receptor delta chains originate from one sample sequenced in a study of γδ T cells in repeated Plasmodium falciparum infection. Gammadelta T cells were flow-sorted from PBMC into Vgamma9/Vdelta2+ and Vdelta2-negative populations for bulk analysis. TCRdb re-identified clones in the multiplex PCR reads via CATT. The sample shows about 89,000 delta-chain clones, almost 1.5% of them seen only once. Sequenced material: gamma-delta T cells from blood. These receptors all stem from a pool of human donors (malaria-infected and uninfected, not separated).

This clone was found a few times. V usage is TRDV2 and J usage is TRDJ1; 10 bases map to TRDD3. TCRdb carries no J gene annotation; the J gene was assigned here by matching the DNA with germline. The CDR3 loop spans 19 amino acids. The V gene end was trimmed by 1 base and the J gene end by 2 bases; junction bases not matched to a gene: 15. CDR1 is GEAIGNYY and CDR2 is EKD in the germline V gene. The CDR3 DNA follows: TGTGCCTGTGACACAAGGGAGGCGAACTGGGGGATCAAAACCGATAAACTCATCTTT. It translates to CACDTREANWGIKTDKLIF.

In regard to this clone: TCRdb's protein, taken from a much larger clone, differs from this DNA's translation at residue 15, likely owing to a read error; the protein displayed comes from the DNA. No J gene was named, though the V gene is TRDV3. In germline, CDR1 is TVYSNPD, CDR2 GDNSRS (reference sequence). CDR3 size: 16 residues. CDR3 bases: TGTGCCTTTCTCCGAGGGGTTCCTCCTTACACCGATAAACTCACCTTT. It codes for CAFLRGVPPYTDKLTF.

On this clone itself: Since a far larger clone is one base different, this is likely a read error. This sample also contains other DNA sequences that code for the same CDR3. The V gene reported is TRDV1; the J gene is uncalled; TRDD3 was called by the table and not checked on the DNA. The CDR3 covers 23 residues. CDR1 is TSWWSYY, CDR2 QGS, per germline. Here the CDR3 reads CALGELISSPIYEIWDLTGPLIF. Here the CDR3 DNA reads TGTGCTCTTGGGGAACTAATTAGTAGCCCAATATACGAAATCTGGGATTTGACGGGACCCCTGATCTTC.

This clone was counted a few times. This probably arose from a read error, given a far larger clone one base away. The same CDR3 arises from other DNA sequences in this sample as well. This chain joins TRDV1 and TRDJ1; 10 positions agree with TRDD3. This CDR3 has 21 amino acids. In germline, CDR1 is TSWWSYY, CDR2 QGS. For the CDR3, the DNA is TGTGCTCTTGGGGAACAATCCGGGTACTGGGGGATCTCCTCTGACACCGATAAGCTCATCTTT. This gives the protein CALGEQSGYWGISSDTDKLIF.

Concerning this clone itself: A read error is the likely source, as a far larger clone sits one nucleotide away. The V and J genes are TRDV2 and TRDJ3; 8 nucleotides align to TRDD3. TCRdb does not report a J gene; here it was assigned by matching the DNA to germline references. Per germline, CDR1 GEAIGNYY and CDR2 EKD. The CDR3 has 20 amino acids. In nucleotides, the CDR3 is TGCGCCTGTGACACCGTGACTGGGGGGGAGAGCTCCTGGGACACCCGACAGATGTTTTTC. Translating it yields CACDTVTGGESSWDTRQMFF.

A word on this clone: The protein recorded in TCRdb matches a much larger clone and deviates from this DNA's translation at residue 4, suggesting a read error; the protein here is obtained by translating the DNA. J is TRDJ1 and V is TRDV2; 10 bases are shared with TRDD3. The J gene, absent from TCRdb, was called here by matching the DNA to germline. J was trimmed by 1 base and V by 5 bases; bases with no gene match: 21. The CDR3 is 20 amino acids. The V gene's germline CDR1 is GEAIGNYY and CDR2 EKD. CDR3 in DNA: TGTGCCTGTGGCACTGTCTCGCTTACTGGGGGATTCCGGACCACCGATAAACTCATCTTT. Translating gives CACGTVSLTGGFRTTDKLIF.

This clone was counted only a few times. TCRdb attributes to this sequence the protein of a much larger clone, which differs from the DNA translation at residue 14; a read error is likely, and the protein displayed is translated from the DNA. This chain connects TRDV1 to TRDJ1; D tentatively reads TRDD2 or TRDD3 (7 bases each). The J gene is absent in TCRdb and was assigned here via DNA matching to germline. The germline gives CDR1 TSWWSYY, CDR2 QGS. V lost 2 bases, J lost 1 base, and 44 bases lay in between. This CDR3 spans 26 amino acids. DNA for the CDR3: TGTGCTCTTGGGGAATTCCTACTCGGGGGATTTTCCAAGAGGCCGCACCCTTTGGACCCCACCGATAAACTCATCTTT. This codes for CALGEFLLGGFSKRPHPLDPTDKLIF.

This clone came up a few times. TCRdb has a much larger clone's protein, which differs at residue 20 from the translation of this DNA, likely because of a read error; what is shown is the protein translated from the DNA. The CDR3 DNA sequence: TGTGCCTGTGACACCAACTTCAATCGAACGCATCCTAAAGGACTGGGGGACTGGGGGTGCACCGATAAACTCATCTTT. Translated: CACDTNFNRTHPKGLGDWGCTDKLIF. J is TRDJ1 and V is TRDV2; 9 nucleotides align to TRDD3. In germline, CDR1 is GEAIGNYY, CDR2 EKD. The CDR3 extends over 26 amino acids. J was trimmed by 1 base and V by 0 bases; bases with no gene match: 35.

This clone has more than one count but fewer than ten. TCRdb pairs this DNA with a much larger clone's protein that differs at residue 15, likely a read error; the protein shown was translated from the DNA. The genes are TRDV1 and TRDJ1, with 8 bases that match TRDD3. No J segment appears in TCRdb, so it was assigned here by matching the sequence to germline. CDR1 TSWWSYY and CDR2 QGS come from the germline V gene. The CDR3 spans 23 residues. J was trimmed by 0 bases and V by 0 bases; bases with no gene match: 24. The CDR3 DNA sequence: TGTGCTCTTGGGGAACTCGGCGTCTACGATATTAGACTGGGGGGACTGTACACCGATAAACTCATCTTT. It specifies CALGELGVYDIRLGGLYTDKLIF.